Below, 29 T cell receptor beta chains from the same sample are listed, as sequenced in a study of T cells after somatic rescue of genetic block. Clones were sequenced by immunoSEQ multiplex PCR, and TCRdb holds only the in-frame ones, with some missing. The profile shows about 120,000 clones, over 80% of them singletons. Sequenced material: peripheral blood mononuclear cells (PBMCs). The source of these receptors is a woman between 18 and 29 years old.

V gene TRBV9 combines with J gene TRBJ2-1; the D gene is possibly TRBD2 (5 bases). With 3 bases removed from V and 5 bases from J, the gap between germline ends came to 15 bases. The CDR3 extends over 15 amino acids. The germline V gene has CDR1 SGDLS and CDR2 YYNGEE. Written as DNA, the CDR3 is TGTGCCAGCAGCGGGTCGCCGGGGTTACACAATGAGCAGTTCTTC. Translated, it gives CASSGSPGLHNEQFF.

This rearrangement joins TRBV9 to TRBJ1-2; D unresolved. Per the germline V gene, CDR1 is SGDLS and CDR2 is YYNGEE. The CDR3 extends over 11 amino acids. The ends were cut back, 6 bases at V and 5 bases at J, with 8 bases in the middle. For the CDR3, the DNA is TGTGCCAGCACCCAGCCGTATGGCTACACCTTC. As protein: CASTQPYGYTF.

The chain couples TRBV7-3 to TRBJ2-3; possibly TRBD1 for D (5 bases). Trimming stripped 5 bases from V and 8 bases from J, with 20 bases between. CDR1 and CDR2 (germline): SGHTA, FQGTGA. The CDR3 has 15 amino acids. The DNA for the CDR3 is TGTGCCAGCAGCCCCTCTGGGGCTGTCGTCGGTACGCAGTATTTT. Its protein is CASSPSGAVVGTQYF.

The chain uses TRBV5-4 and TRBJ1-2; D perhaps matches TRBD1 (5 bases). Germline V gene data show CDR1 as SGHNT and CDR2 as YYREEE (reference sequence). CDR3 length: 14 residues. V shed 1 base and J shed 4 bases, with 11 bases lying between them. CDR3 DNA sequence: TGTGCCAGCAGCTTGAAGGAACAGGCCTATGGCTACACCTTC. Translating it yields CASSLKEQAYGYTF.

The chain joins TRBV7-9 to TRBJ1-4; no reliable D call. V lost 1 base, J lost 5 bases, and 11 bases lay in between. Germline values: CDR1 SEHNR, CDR2 FQNEAQ (reference sequence). The CDR3 spans 15 residues. CDR3 protein: CASSLGDIANEKLFF. The CDR3 DNA follows: TGTGCCAGCAGCTTAGGAGATATTGCAAATGAAAAACTGTTTTTT.

This chain links TRBV7-8 with TRBJ2-5, with TRBD2 matching over 8 bases. Trimming cost V 5 bases and J 4 bases; bases outside gene matches: 12. The CDR3 loop spans 16 amino acids. Germline loops: CDR1 SGHVS, CDR2 FQNEAQ. The CDR3 protein is CASSGGSGGGLETQYF. Written as DNA, the CDR3 is TGTGCCAGCAGCGGGGGGAGCGGGGGAGGCTTAGAGACCCAGTACTTC.

The chain uses TRBV7-3 and TRBJ2-3, with TRBD2 matching over 9 bases. Trimming at V came to 5 bases and at J to 7 bases, leaving 16 bases not matched to a gene. Germline assignment: CDR1 SGHTA and CDR2 FQGTGA. CDR3 size: 17 residues. The CDR3 region has the DNA TGTGCCAGCAGCCCACTGGGTGGGCGGGGGGGCCAAAATACGCAGTATTTT. The encoded protein is CASSPLGGRGGQNTQYF. The full variable domain, its missing parts supplied by reference TRBV7-3 and TRBJ2-3, is GAGVSQTPSNKVTEKGKYVELRCDPISGHTALYWYRQSLGQGPEFLIYFQGTGAADDSGLPNDRFFAVRPEGSVSTLKIQRTERGDSAVYLCASSPLGGRGGQNTQYFGPGTRLTVL.

The chain uses TRBV5-1 and TRBJ2-3; the match to TRBD2 covers 7 bases. Trimming removed 4 bases from V and 8 bases from J; junction bases left unmatched: 10. The CDR3 runs 14 residues. The germline V gene has CDR1 SGHRS and CDR2 YFSETQ. As DNA, the CDR3 is TGCGCCAGCAGCCAGCCTAGCGGCTCCGCTACGCAGTATTTT. This translates into CASSQPSGSATQYF.

The chain uses TRBV5-4 and TRBJ2-7; tentatively, D is TRBD1 (7 bases). The CDR3 loop spans 15 amino acids. V was clipped by 0 bases and J by 3 bases, with 13 bases between them. Germline lookup yields CDR1 SGHNT and CDR2 YYREEE (reference sequence). The CDR3 region is CASSLAGQGGYEQYF. The CDR3 region has the DNA TGTGCCAGCAGCTTGGCGGGGCAGGGGGGCTACGAGCAGTACTTC.

The chain links TRBV7-2 to TRBJ1-1; no definite D call. CDR3 size: 13 residues. The V end was cut by 1 base, the J end by 0 bases, with 3 bases between. The germline V gene encodes CDR1 SGHTA and CDR2 FQGNSA. DNA of the CDR3: TGTGCCAGCAGCTTAGTGATGAACACTGAAGCTTTCTTT. It codes for CASSLVMNTEAFF.

J is TRBJ2-5 and V is TRBV7-2; 7 bases are a match to TRBD1. This CDR3 is built from 15 residues. Germline V gene lookup returns CDR1 SGHTA and CDR2 FQGNSA. The J segment lost 3 bases and the V segment lost 0 bases, leaving 4 bases of the junction unmatched. The CDR3 reads CASSLARGFKETQYF. For the CDR3, the DNA is TGTGCCAGCAGCTTAGCCAGGGGGTTTAAAGAGACCCAGTACTTC. The full variable domain, in which reference TRBV7-2 and TRBJ2-5 provide the parts outside the CDR3, is GAGVSQSPSNKVTEKGKDVELRCDPISGHTALYWYRQSLGQGLEFLIYFQGNSAPDKSGLPSDRFSAERTGGSVSTLTIQRTQQEDSAVYLCASSLARGFKETQYFGPGTRLLVL.

The CDR3 coding sequence is TGTGCCAGCAGCTTAGACCAGGGAGGGAACACTGAAGCTTTCTTT. It encodes CASSLDQGGNTEAFF. This rearrangement joins TRBV7-9 to TRBJ1-1; D perhaps matches TRBD1 (5 bases). The V end was cut by 1 base, the J end by 1 base, with 10 bases between. From germline, CDR1 is SEHNR and CDR2 FQNEAQ (reference sequence). The CDR3 loop spans 15 amino acids.

The chain joins TRBV7-7 to TRBJ2-5; possibly TRBD1 for D (6 bases). V was clipped by 5 bases and J by 2 bases, with 15 bases between them. This CDR3 spans 15 amino acids. CDR1 is SSHAT, CDR2 FNYEAQ, per germline (reference sequence). CDR3 bases: TGTGCCAGCAGCCTTACCTGGACAGTACAAGAGACCCAGTACTTC. Its translation: CASSLTWTVQETQYF.

The rearrangement uses TRBV27 and TRBJ1-5, with D maybe TRBD1 (6 bases). The CDR3 consists of 15 residues. The V gene lost 3 bases and the J gene lost 4 bases, with 13 bases spanning the gap. The germline gives CDR1 MNHEY, CDR2 SMNVEV (reference sequence). The CDR3: CASSFMGAGNQPQHF. CDR3 coding DNA: TGTGCCAGCAGTTTCATGGGGGCTGGGAATCAGCCCCAGCATTTT.

The chain has TRBV27 and TRBJ2-7; TRBD2 might be the D (7 bases). The germline V and J ends were trimmed by 8 bases and 4 bases, with 18 bases remaining between them. The length of the CDR3 is 14 residues. CDR1 is MNHEY, CDR2 SMNVEV, per germline (reference sequence). In DNA, the CDR3 is TGTGCCAGCGCCCTCGCGGGGGCTCCATACGAGCAGTACTTC. Encoded protein: CASALAGAPYEQYF.

V is TRBV10-3 and J is TRBJ2-4; D perhaps matches TRBD1 (6 bases). Trimming took 2 bases from V and 1 from J, leaving 12 bases between them. The CDR3 totals 16 residues. Germline loops: CDR1 ENHRY, CDR2 SYGVKD. Here the CDR3 DNA reads TGTGCCATCAGTGAGGCAGGGGCAGGGGCCAAAAACATTCAGTACTTC. Its translation: CAISEAGAGAKNIQYF.

The gene calls are TRBV30 and TRBJ2-2, with D possibly matching TRBD2 (5 bases). V was shortened by 0 bases and J by 5 bases, with 7 bases between the two germline ends. Germline CDR1 and CDR2: GTSNPN and SVGIG (reference sequence). CDR3 length: 13 amino acids. CDR3 loop: CAWSVVATGELFF. The DNA for the CDR3 is TGTGCCTGGAGTGTAGTAGCGACCGGGGAGCTGTTTTTT. The full variable domain, completed using reference TRBV30 and TRBJ2-2, is SQTIHQWPATLVQPVGSPLSLECTVEGTSNPNLYWYRQAAGRGLQLLFYSVGIGQISSEVPQNLSASRPQDRQFILSSKKLLLSDSGFYLCAWSVVATGELFFGEGSRLTVL.

V is TRBV5-4 and J is TRBJ2-5; a possible D gene is TRBD1 (5 bases). Trimming took off 0 bases at V and 6 bases at J, with 9 bases between the two ends. CDR3 length: 13 amino acids. Germline V lookup: CDR1 SGHNT, CDR2 YYREEE (reference sequence). The CDR3 loop is CASSLDRKKTQYF. The CDR3 DNA reads as TGTGCCAGCAGCTTGGACAGGAAAAAGACCCAGTACTTC.

This clone was recorded once. V and J are TRBV2 and TRBJ2-3; D remains unclear. The germline gives CDR1 SNHLY, CDR2 FYNNEI. CDR3 size: 11 residues. V gave up 10 bases and J gave up 2 bases, with 7 bases separating them. CDR3 region: CATLDTDTQYF. In DNA form, the CDR3 reads TGTGCCACTCTGGACACAGATACGCAGTATTTT.

The rearrangement joins TRBV28 to TRBJ2-7, with D tentatively TRBD2 (5 bases). The germline V and J ends were trimmed by 5 bases and 1 base, with 15 bases remaining between them. The CDR3 has 15 residues. Germline loops: CDR1 MDHEN, CDR2 SYDVKM. The CDR3, as DNA: TGTGCCAGCAGTCTTTCTTTCGGGGAATCCTACGAGCAGTACTTC. Its protein product is CASSLSFGESYEQYF.

V usage is TRBV15 and J usage is TRBJ1-6; D not resolved. Trimming took 0 bases from V and 10 from J, leaving 13 bases between them. The CDR3 runs 15 residues. Germline CDR1 is LNHNV and CDR2 is YYDKDF (reference sequence). The CDR3 DNA sequence: TGTGCCACCAGCAGAGATGACCGTTTAAGATCACCCCTCCACTTT. This gives the protein CATSRDDRLRSPLHF.

This chain links TRBV11-2 with TRBJ2-7; 10 positions match TRBD1. This CDR3 contains 17 residues. Germline lookup yields CDR1 SGHAT and CDR2 FQNNGV. Trimming removed 2 bases from V and 4 bases from J; junction bases left unmatched: 11. CDR3 protein: CASSLRPRTGGGYEQYF. CDR3 nucleotide sequence: TGTGCCAGCAGCTTAAGACCTAGGACAGGGGGAGGTTACGAGCAGTACTTC.

CDR3: CASSLDLGTDTQYF. DNA of the CDR3: TGTGCCAGCAGCTTAGATCTTGGAACAGATACGCAGTATTTT. The rearrangement joins TRBV11-3 to TRBJ2-3; D call uncertain. V was clipped by 0 bases and J by 3 bases, with 7 bases between them. The CDR3 sequence is 14 residues long. The germline CDR1 and CDR2 sequences are SGHNT and YENEEA.

V is TRBV11-1 and J is TRBJ2-7; D gene unclear. The length of the CDR3 is 14 residues. Trimming took off 1 base at V and 5 bases at J, with 12 bases between the two ends. Germline CDR1 SGHAT, CDR2 FQDESV (reference sequence). In DNA form, the CDR3 reads TGTGCCAGCAGCTTAGAATTAACAGCAAACGAGCAGTACTTC. The encoded protein is CASSLELTANEQYF.

The chain combines TRBV14 with TRBJ1-6; D is ambiguous. CDR3 length: 14 residues. Between the trimmed V and J ends, which lost 6 bases and 4 bases, there was a span of 10 bases. CDR1 SGHDN and CDR2 FVKESK come from the germline V gene. CDR3 loop: CASSDVGYNSPLHF. The CDR3 DNA follows: TGTGCCAGCAGTGACGTTGGGTATAATTCACCCCTCCACTTT.

The chain joins TRBV19 to TRBJ2-2; D is unclear. V lost 5 bases, J lost 5 bases, and 9 bases lay in between. Looked up from germline, CDR1 is LNHDA and CDR2 is SQIVND (reference sequence). This CDR3 region has 13 residues. The CDR3 DNA reads TGTGCCAGTAGTTGGATAGGTACCGGGGAGCTGTTTTTT. Translating gives CASSWIGTGELFF.

The rearrangement uses TRBV28 and TRBJ1-1, with a weak D call TRBD1 (5 bases). The germline V gene encodes CDR1 MDHEN and CDR2 SYDVKM. The CDR3 consists of 13 residues. V lost 5 bases, J lost 5 bases, and 12 bases lay in between. The CDR3 nucleotides read TGTGCCAGCAGTCGAGGACACTTGACTGAAGCTTTCTTT. Amino acid sequence: CASSRGHLTEAFF. Full variable domain (missing parts from reference TRBV28 and TRBJ1-1): DVKVTQSSRYLVKRTGEKVFLECVQDMDHENMFWYRQDPGLGLRLIYFSYDVKMKEKGDIPEGYSVSREKKERFSLILESASTNQTSMYLCASSRGHLTEAFFGQGTRLTVV.

V gene TRBV19 combines with J gene TRBJ1-1, with D maybe TRBD1 (6 bases). This CDR3 spans 16 amino acids. Germline CDR1 and CDR2: LNHDA and SQIVND (reference sequence). The V gene lost 0 bases and the J gene lost 5 bases, with 16 bases spanning the gap. The CDR3 is CASSIDGGGLGTEAFF. As DNA, the CDR3 is TGTGCCAGTAGTATAGATGGGGGGGGCTTGGGTACTGAAGCTTTCTTT. Based on the CDR3 plus reference TRBV19 and TRBJ1-1, the full variable domain is DGGITQSPKYLFRKEGQNVTLSCEQNLNHDAMYWYRQDPGQGLRLIYYSQIVNDFQKGDIAEGYSVSREKKESFPLTVTSAQKNPTAFYLCASSIDGGGLGTEAFFGQGTRLTVV.

V gene TRBV11-3 combines with J gene TRBJ1-2; TRBD1 matches at 7 bases. This CDR3 is 14 amino acids long. Trimming cost V 4 bases and J 8 bases; bases outside gene matches: 10. Germline V CDR1 and CDR2: SGHNT, YENEEA. CDR3 DNA: TGTGCCAGCAGCTCCAACGTAGGGGGCCGGGGCTACACCTTC. Protein product: CASSSNVGGRGYTF.